This T cell receptor beta chain is from a study of T cells after yellow fever vaccination. Study background: Some fractions had low cell numbers, and these were prepared with SMART-Seq v4 Ultra Low Input. Regarding the study as a whole: When the response was secondary, it was weaker but reached its peak faster, day 5 versus 15. Once the booster was given, most primary-vaccination clones reappeared, at about 96% for CD4 and approximately 88% for CD8. Abundant clonotypes from the bulk population could have been carried over as contaminants into FACS-sorted repertoires.

Details on this clonotype: What it binds is not known.

One entry per CDR3 protein, called by TCRdb with MiXCR from the 5' RACE reads. This sample has around 200,000 distinct CDR3 sequences; 9.5% to 11% occur once, and the top ten carry around 34%. Germline V CDR1 and CDR2: LGHDT, YNNKEL (reference sequence). The CDR3 loop spans 15 amino acids. Losses at the gene ends were 4 bases for V and 6 bases for J; bases not matched to a gene: 9. The TCR sequence derives from a man aged 18 to 30 who received the YFV17D yellow fever vaccine. This chain links TRBV3-1 with TRBJ2-7, with 10 bases that match TRBD1. The sample was CD8+ T cells sorted from PBMCs, taken 15 days after the yellow fever booster vaccination. CDR3 amino acids: CASSLNRDRGGEQYF. The CDR3 DNA reads TGTGCCAGCAGCCTTAACCGGGACAGGGGCGGCGAGCAGTACTTC.